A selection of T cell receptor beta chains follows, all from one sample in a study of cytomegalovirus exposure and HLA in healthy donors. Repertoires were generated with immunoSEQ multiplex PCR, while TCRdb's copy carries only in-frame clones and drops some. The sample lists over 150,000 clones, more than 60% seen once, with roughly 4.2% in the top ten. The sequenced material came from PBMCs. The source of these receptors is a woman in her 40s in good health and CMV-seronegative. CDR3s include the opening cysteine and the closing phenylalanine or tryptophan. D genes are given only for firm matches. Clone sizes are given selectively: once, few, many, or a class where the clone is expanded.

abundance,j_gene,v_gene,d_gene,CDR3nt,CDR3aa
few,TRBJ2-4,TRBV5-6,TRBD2,TGTGCCAGCAGCCTGCAGACTAGCGTGTTCGCCAAAAACATTCAGTACTTC,CASSLQTSVFAKNIQYF
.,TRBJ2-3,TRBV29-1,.,TGCAGCCTCAGCACAGATACGCAGTATTTT,CSLSTDTQYF
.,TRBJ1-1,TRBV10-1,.,TGCGCCAGCAAGGAGCGTAGGAACACTGAAGCTTTCTTT,CASKERRNTEAFF
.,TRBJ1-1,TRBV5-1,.,TGCGCCAGCAGCACACAGGGCTTTGGCACTGAAGCTTTCTTT,CASSTQGFGTEAFF
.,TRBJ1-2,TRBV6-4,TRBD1,TGTGCCAGCAGTGACTCGGAAGGACAGGGGATGGGGGGCTACACCTTC,CASSDSEGQGMGGYTF
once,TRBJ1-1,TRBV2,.,TGTGCCAGCTCCGAGACAGTTGCTGAAGCTTTCTTT,CASSETVAEAFF
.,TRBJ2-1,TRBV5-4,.,TGTGCCAGCAGGTTAAGCCACGGCTCCTACAATGAGCAGTTCTTC,CASRLSHGSYNEQFF
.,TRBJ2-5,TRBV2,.,TGTGCCAGCAGGGACAGTTCTTGGGGACAAGAGACCCAGTACTTC,CASRDSSWGQETQYF
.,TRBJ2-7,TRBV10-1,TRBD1,TGCGCCAGCAGTGAGTCGAAGGGACAGGGTGGAGAGCAGTACTTC,CASSESKGQGGEQYF
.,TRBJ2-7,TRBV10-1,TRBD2,TGCGCCAGCAGTGACTGGACTAGCGGAGTATACGAGCAGTACTTC,CASSDWTSGVYEQYF
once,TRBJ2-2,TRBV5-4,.,TGTGCCAGCAGCTTGGCGTTTACCGGGGAGCTGTTTTTT,CASSLAFTGELFF
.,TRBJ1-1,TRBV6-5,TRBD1,TGTGCCAGCAAGGCCGGACAGGGAGCGGTCACTGAAGCTTTCTTT,CASKAGQGAVTEAFF
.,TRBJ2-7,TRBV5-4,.,TGTGCCAGCAGCTTGGCGGGAGCGCCCGAGCAGTACTTC,CASSLAGAPEQYF
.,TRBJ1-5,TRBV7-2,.,TGTGCCAGCAGCTTATACGGCAGGGGCAATCAGCCCCAGCATTTT,CASSLYGRGNQPQHF
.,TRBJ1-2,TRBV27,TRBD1,TGTGCCAGCAGTCACAACAGGGGCTACGGCTACACCTTC,CASSHNRGYGYTF
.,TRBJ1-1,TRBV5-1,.,TGCGCCAGCAGCGCAGGCAAAAACACTGAAGCTTTCTTT,CASSAGKNTEAFF
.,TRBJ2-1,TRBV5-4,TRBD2,TGTGCCAGCAGCTCCGCGACTAGCGGGAGAGGAAGCAATGAGCAGTTCTTC,CASSSATSGRGSNEQFF
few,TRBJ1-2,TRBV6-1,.,TGTGCCAGCAGCGACGGCCTTTTCGGGGGCTACACCTTC,CASSDGLFGGYTF
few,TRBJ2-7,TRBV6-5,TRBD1,TGTGCCAGCAGTCCCGGGACAGTCACCTACGAGCAGTACTTC,CASSPGTVTYEQYF
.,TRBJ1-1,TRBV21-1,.,TGTGCCAGCAGCTCTAGACCGAGCTCCCGGGCTGAAGCTTTCTTT,CASSSRPSSRAEAFF
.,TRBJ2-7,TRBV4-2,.,TGTGCCAGCAGCGATCAAAGACAGCCGGGCTACGAGCAGTACTTC,CASSDQRQPGYEQYF
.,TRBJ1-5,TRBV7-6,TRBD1,TGTGCCAGCAGCTTAGGACAGGGGAGCAATCAGCCCCAGCATTTT,CASSLGQGSNQPQHF
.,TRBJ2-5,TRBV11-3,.,TGTGCCAGCAGCCGCGGGACGACCCAAGAGACCCAGTACTTC,CASSRGTTQETQYF
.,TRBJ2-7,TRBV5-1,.,TGCGCCAGCAGCTTGGATCCAGGGACCTACGAGCAGTACTTC,CASSLDPGTYEQYF
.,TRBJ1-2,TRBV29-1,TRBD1,TGCAGCGTTAACCGACAGGGCGGGTATGGCTACACCTTC,CSVNRQGGYGYTF
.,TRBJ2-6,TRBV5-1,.,TGCGCCAGCAGCTTTGAGCTCTCTGGGGCCAACGTCCTGACTTTC,CASSFELSGANVLTF